A single sample gave rise to the 32 T cell receptor beta chains below, sequenced in a study of cytomegalovirus exposure and HLA in healthy donors. PCR amplification relied on 60 Vbeta primers (plus 13 Jbeta primers). Produced via immunoSEQ multiplex PCR; TCRdb's table is partial and in-frame only. This sample has under 200,000 clones, with around 73% found just once. Sample: PBMCs. The receptors were sampled from a man aged 55 to 70 in good health and CMV-seronegative.

This clone was found a few times. The identical CDR3 is also encoded by other nucleotide sequences in the sample. The chain carries TRBV5-1 and TRBJ1-5, with D perhaps matching TRBD1 (5 bases). Germline V gene sequence: CDR1 SGHRS, CDR2 YFSETQ. Deletions cut 0 bases from V and 6 bases from J, with 7 bases between. The CDR3 runs to 13 residues. As DNA, the CDR3 is TGCGCCAGCAGCTTGGCCGGGGGTCAGCCCCAGCATTTT. Amino acid sequence: CASSLAGGQPQHF.

This rearrangement joins TRBV7-8 to TRBJ2-5; 8 positions agree with TRBD2. Germline loops: CDR1 SGHVS, CDR2 FQNEAQ. The ends lost 4 bases at V and 1 base at J; junction bases unmatched: 8. This CDR3 has 16 amino acids. CDR3 sequence (DNA): TGTGCCAGCAGCTCCCGGACTAGCCAGGGCCAAGAGACCCAGTACTTC. Its translation: CASSSRTSQGQETQYF.

This rearrangement joins TRBV7-2 to TRBJ1-5; 7 bases agree with TRBD1. Germline V gives CDR1 SGHTA, CDR2 FQGNSA. This CDR3 has 14 amino acids. V lost 5 bases and J lost 9; bases outside the gene matches: 10. The CDR3 bases are TGTGCCAGCAGCCGGGACAGTACCGGAGGGCCCCAGCATTTT. The encoded protein is CASSRDSTGGPQHF.

The chain is built from TRBV9 and TRBJ1-4, with TRBD1 matching 8 bases. Germline V lookup: CDR1 SGDLS, CDR2 YYNGEE. The CDR3 covers 16 residues. With 4 bases clipped from V and 7 bases from J, the junction kept 12 bases outside the gene matches. This CDR3 reads CASSSTEDRVGEKLFF. In nucleotides, the CDR3 is TGTGCCAGCAGCTCCACCGAGGACAGGGTGGGTGAAAAACTGTTTTTT.

The V call is TRBV5-4, the J call TRBJ1-4; the D is unclear. The germline V and J ends were trimmed by 3 bases and 5 bases, with 17 bases remaining between them. The CDR3 extends over 16 amino acids. Germline lookup yields CDR1 SGHNT and CDR2 YYREEE (reference sequence). CDR3 residues: CASSSQEMQPNEKLFF. In DNA, the CDR3 is TGTGCCAGCAGCTCCCAGGAAATGCAACCGAATGAAAAACTGTTTTTT.

This chain connects TRBV6-4 to TRBJ2-3, with TRBD2 matching 11 bases. V was clipped by 2 bases and J by 2 bases; unmatched bases: 3. CDR1 and CDR2 from the germline V gene are MRHNA and SNTAGT. The CDR3 runs 16 residues. The CDR3 sequence: CASSDTSGSHTDTQYF. As DNA, the CDR3 is TGTGCCAGCAGTGACACTAGCGGGAGCCACACAGATACGCAGTATTTT.

V is TRBV7-8 and J is TRBJ1-4; TRBD1 might be the D (6 bases). The CDR3 is 15 amino acids. The germline V and J ends were trimmed by 2 bases and 8 bases, with 15 bases remaining between them. Germline V gene sequence: CDR1 SGHVS, CDR2 FQNEAQ. CDR3 coding DNA: TGTGCCAGCAGCTTAATGGCAGGGGACCAAGAAAAACTGTTTTTT. Protein sequence: CASSLMAGDQEKLFF.

V gene TRBV19 combines with J gene TRBJ2-7; D is uncertain. This CDR3 contains 13 residues. Trimming pared 4 bases from V and 2 bases from J, leaving 9 bases between. Germline-derived CDR1 and CDR2 are LNHDA and SQIVND (reference sequence). The DNA of the CDR3 is TGTGCCAGTAGTAGCCTAGTTACCTACGAGCAGTACTTC. This translates into CASSSLVTYEQYF.

V and J are TRBV9 and TRBJ2-2; D perhaps matches TRBD2 (6 bases). Trimming took off 5 bases at V and 2 bases at J, with 13 bases between the two ends. The CDR3 has 15 residues. The germline V gene encodes CDR1 SGDLS and CDR2 YYNGEE. CDR3: CASRLGDFNTGELFF. The DNA of the CDR3 is TGTGCCAGCAGACTCGGGGACTTTAACACCGGGGAGCTGTTTTTT.

This chain links TRBV28 with TRBJ2-3, with 7 positions matching TRBD2. The CDR3 has 12 amino acids. The germline V gene encodes CDR1 MDHEN and CDR2 SYDVKM. V trimming: 8 bases; J trimming: 5 bases; junction bases outside the gene matches: 4. CDR3 region: CASGGSGDTQYF. CDR3 coding DNA: TGTGCCAGCGGCGGGAGCGGAGATACGCAGTATTTT.

This sequence joins TRBV6-6 and TRBJ2-7; 9 nucleotides agree with TRBD2. Looked up from germline, CDR1 is MNHNY and CDR2 is SVGAGI (reference sequence). Germline trimming cut 0 bases from V and 2 bases from J; bases unmatched to any gene: 5. The CDR3 is 16 residues long. The CDR3 sequence: CASSYSTRTSAYEQYF. For the CDR3, the DNA is TGTGCCAGCAGTTACTCGACCCGGACTAGCGCCTACGAGCAGTACTTC.

CDR3 sequence reads: CASSLIFLAGGYEQYF. The CDR3 DNA reads as TGTGCCAGCAGCTTGATCTTCCTAGCGGGGGGATACGAGCAGTACTTC. The chain recombines TRBV5-6 with TRBJ2-5; TRBD2 agrees at 11 bases. The DNA end is more similar to TRBJ2-7, so the J call may be wrong. The CDR3 has 16 amino acids. Per germline, CDR1 SGHDT and CDR2 YYEEEE.

The rearrangement links TRBV5-1 to TRBJ2-3; D is perhaps TRBD2 (5 bases). The CDR3 is 15 amino acids. Trimming cost V 0 bases and J 1 base, with 9 bases left between them. CDR1 SGHRS and CDR2 YFSETQ come from the germline V gene. DNA for the CDR3: TGCGCCAGCAGCTTGGAGGGAGTGGGCACAGATACGCAGTATTTT. This translates into CASSLEGVGTDTQYF.

The chain carries TRBV29-1 and TRBJ1-4; TRBD1 agrees at 7 bases. CDR1 is SQVTM, CDR2 ANQGSEA, per germline. J gave up 8 bases and V 4 bases, and 7 bases lay outside the gene matches. The CDR3 is 13 amino acids. This CDR3 reads CSVGLGGQEKLFF. In nucleotides, the CDR3 is TGCAGCGTTGGATTGGGGGGACAGGAAAAACTGTTTTTT.

The chain has TRBV20-1 and TRBJ1-1; weak D call: TRBD1 (5 bases). The CDR3 sequence is 11 residues long. Trimming took 2 bases from V and 5 from J, leaving 6 bases between them. Germline V gives CDR1 DFQATT, CDR2 SNEGSKA (reference sequence). Written as DNA, the CDR3 is TGCAGTGCTAGACAGGGTACTGAAGCTTTCTTT. The encoded protein is CSARQGTEAFF.

This rearrangement joins TRBV5-5 to TRBJ2-7; TRBD1 agrees at 8 bases. The CDR3 is 16 amino acids. Germline CDR1 SGHKS, CDR2 YYEKEE (reference sequence). V was pared by 0 bases and J by 4 bases, with 9 bases of the junction left unmatched. The CDR3 nucleotides read TGTGCCAGCAGCTTGGGGGACAGGCCCATTTCTTACGAGCAGTACTTC. Residues: CASSLGDRPISYEQYF.

In regard to this clone: Germline is not matched at one junction end, which may reflect a read error. CDR3 protein: CASSRTRNQPQNF. The DNA for the CDR3 is TGTGCCAGCAGTCGGACACGTAATCAGCCCCAGAATTTT. The V and J genes are TRBV6-5 and TRBJ1-5; perhaps TRBD1 as D (5 bases). Germline-derived CDR1 and CDR2 are MNHEY and SVGAGI. This CDR3 comprises 13 residues.

The V gene is TRBV9, the J gene TRBJ1-6; unclear D gene. This CDR3 spans 15 amino acids. The V end was cut by 4 bases, the J end by 6 bases, with 14 bases between. The germline CDR1 and CDR2 sequences are SGDLS and YYNGEE. The CDR3 is CASSPAGSLNSPLHF. Here the CDR3 DNA reads TGTGCCAGCAGCCCCGCGGGCAGCCTTAATTCACCCCTCCACTTT.

This clone has only one observation. The chain has TRBV13 and TRBJ2-3; no firm D call. The CDR3 has 15 residues. Trimming left V 1 base short and J 3 bases short, with 11 bases between. Per germline, CDR1 PRHDT and CDR2 FYEKMQ (reference sequence). The CDR3 protein is CASSLDSRITDTQYF. The CDR3 DNA follows: TGTGCCAGCAGCTTAGACTCAAGAATAACAGATACGCAGTATTTT.

Concerning this clone itself: Germline and junction disagree at one end, which may indicate a read error. The chain combines TRBV6-1 with TRBJ1-6; possibly TRBD1 for D (6 bases). Germline V lookup: CDR1 MNHNS, CDR2 SASEGT. This CDR3 is 12 amino acids long. The CDR3 spells CATQEVGYRGSF. In DNA, the CDR3 is TGTGCCACCCAGGAGGTGGGGTATAGGGGGTCCTTT.

The CDR3 nucleotides read TGTGCCAGCAGCTTCTGGCGGCTCTATGGCTACACCTTC. It translates to CASSFWRLYGYTF. The gene calls are TRBV5-8 and TRBJ1-2; D not certain. The CDR3 consists of 13 residues. Trimming cost V 2 bases and J 4 bases, with 9 bases left between them. Germline V gene sequence: CDR1 SGHTS, CDR2 YDEGEE.

This chain joins TRBV18 and TRBJ1-4, with D possibly matching TRBD1 (5 bases). Trimming removed 4 bases at V and 10 bases at J, with 22 bases between. This CDR3 contains 16 residues. Looked up from germline, CDR1 is KGHSH and CDR2 is LQKENI. CDR3 region: CASSLQQGSTGGKLFF. The DNA of the CDR3 is TGTGCCAGCTCACTGCAGCAGGGCTCCACGGGGGGAAAACTGTTTTTT.

Of note for this clone: The same CDR3 also results from other DNA sequences found in this sample. The chain recombines TRBV27 with TRBJ2-3; TRBD1 aligns across 7 bases. The CDR3 covers 14 residues. The J segment lost 0 bases and the V segment lost 7 bases, leaving 4 bases of the junction unmatched. The V gene's germline CDR1 is MNHEY and CDR2 SMNVEV (reference sequence). The CDR3, as DNA: TGTGCCAGCAAGAGACAGGGAAGCACAGATACGCAGTATTTT. Amino acids: CASKRQGSTDTQYF.

The chain links TRBV19 to TRBJ2-5, with D possibly matching TRBD2 (5 bases). V shed 4 bases and J shed 2 bases, with 17 bases lying between them. CDR1 is LNHDA and CDR2 is SQIVND in the germline V gene (reference sequence). This CDR3 spans 16 amino acids. CDR3 DNA: TGTGCCAGTAGTACCCTTACGATGGACTTACAAGAGACCCAGTACTTC. This sequence encodes CASSTLTMDLQETQYF.

V gene TRBV6-1 combines with J gene TRBJ1-2, with TRBD1 matching over 9 bases. The CDR3 is made up of 14 amino acids. V dropped 6 bases and J dropped 6; count of bases not matched to a gene: 8. CDR1 and CDR2 (germline): MNHNS, SASEGT. CDR3 protein: CASRDRDREDGYTF. The CDR3 nucleotides read TGTGCCAGCAGAGATCGGGACAGGGAGGATGGCTACACCTTC.

The chain employs TRBV5-5 and TRBJ2-7, with TRBD1 identical over 7 bases. J lost 6 bases, V lost 3 bases, and 3 bases had no gene match. Looked up from germline, CDR1 is SGHKS and CDR2 is YYEKEE (reference sequence). The CDR3 extends over 12 amino acids. For the CDR3, the DNA is TGTGCCAGCAGCTCAGACAGGGTCGAGCAGTACTTC. Translating gives CASSSDRVEQYF.

The rearrangement uses TRBV4-2 and TRBJ2-3, with 7 bases lining up with TRBD2. From germline, CDR1 is LGHNA and CDR2 YNFKEQ. The CDR3 sequence is 16 residues long. The V segment lost 3 bases and the J segment 2 bases; nucleotides outside the gene matches: 8. The CDR3 DNA follows: TGTGCCAGCAGCCATCCAAGGGAGGGCTTCACAGATACGCAGTATTTT. This codes for CASSHPREGFTDTQYF.

Comments on this clone: Other DNA sequences in the same sample also yield this CDR3. The genes are TRBV5-6 and TRBJ2-7, with TRBD1 identical over 11 bases. Germline V lookup: CDR1 SGHDT, CDR2 YYEEEE. The V segment lost 0 bases and the J segment 5 bases; nucleotides outside the gene matches: 1. The CDR3 sequence is 14 residues long. The CDR3 is CASSLGTGGHEQYF. In DNA form, the CDR3 reads TGTGCCAGCAGCTTGGGGACAGGGGGCCACGAGCAGTACTTC.

The chain recombines TRBV28 with TRBJ2-1; tentative D call: TRBD1 (6 bases). Germline V lookup: CDR1 MDHEN, CDR2 SYDVKM. Trimming took off 5 bases at V and 2 bases at J, with 13 bases between the two ends. CDR3 length: 15 amino acids. The CDR3 coding sequence is TGTGCCAGCAGTCAGACCGGGACAACCTACAATGAGCAGTTCTTC. It encodes CASSQTGTTYNEQFF. The whole variable domain, remainder taken from reference TRBV28 and TRBJ2-1, is DVKVTQSSRYLVKRTGEKVFLECVQDMDHENMFWYRQDPGLGLRLIYFSYDVKMKEKGDIPEGYSVSREKKERFSLILESASTNQTSMYLCASSQTGTTYNEQFFGPGTRLTVL.

V gene TRBV19 combines with J gene TRBJ2-7; D ambiguous. Trimming pared 1 base from V and 5 bases from J, leaving 9 bases between. Germline CDR1 is LNHDA and CDR2 is SQIVND (reference sequence). This CDR3 has 13 residues. The CDR3 is CASSIVAHHEQYF. The CDR3 nucleotides are TGTGCCAGTAGTATAGTAGCACATCACGAGCAGTACTTC.

The V call is TRBV27, the J call TRBJ2-2; 7 nucleotides line up with TRBD1. Germline V CDR1 and CDR2: MNHEY, SMNVEV (reference sequence). V was clipped by 4 bases and J by 1 base; unmatched bases: 3. CDR3 length: 15 amino acids. CDR3 loop: CASSWRQGNTGELFF. CDR3 nucleotide sequence: TGTGCCAGCAGTTGGCGACAGGGGAACACCGGGGAGCTGTTTTTT.

This clone was detected only a few times. This chain uses TRBV7-2 with TRBJ2-5; TRBD1 agrees at 7 bases. The J call is in doubt because the DNA end fits TRBJ2-7 better. The CDR3 is 15 amino acids. CDR1 and CDR2 from the germline V gene are SGHTA and FQGNSA. The CDR3: CASSVRDSRSYEQYF. The CDR3 DNA reads as TGTGCCAGCAGCGTCCGGGACAGCCGATCCTACGAGCAGTACTTC.